Listed below are T cell receptor beta chains from one sample, sequenced in a study of blood T cell repertoires in COVID-19. Data came from immunoSEQ multiplex PCR; TCRdb stores just in-frame clones and leaves some out. The sample shows hundreds of thousands of clones, about four fifths of them seen only once. The specimen sequenced was peripheral blood. The source is a man older than 75 with acute or convalescent COVID-19. The CDR3 runs from the conserved cysteine through the conserved F or W. D genes are given only for firm matches. Rows may omit the clone size; those that give it use once, few, many or a size class.

D gene	V gene	clone size	J gene	CDR3 DNA	CDR3 protein
NA	TRBV21-1	NA	TRBJ2-7	TGTGCCAGGACGTACGGACGGGGGGAAGAAGACGAGCAGTACTTC	CARTYGRGEEDEQYF
TRBD1	TRBV7-9	NA	TRBJ1-2	TGTGCCAGCAGCTTGGACAGGGGGCGCAACTATGGCTACACCTTC	CASSLDRGRNYGYTF
NA	TRBV15	few	TRBJ1-4	TGTGCCACCAGCAGGGGGGCCACAGCAACTAATGAAAAACTGTTTTTT	CATSRGATATNEKLFF
TRBD1	TRBV18	once	TRBJ2-1	TGTGCCAGCTCCGGGACAGGGGTCGATGAGCAGTTCTTC	CASSGTGVDEQFF
TRBD1	TRBV6-5	once	TRBJ2-3	TGTGCCAGCAGTTACTCAGGGACAGACACAGATACGCAGTATTTT	CASSYSGTDTDTQYF
NA	TRBV7-6	once	TRBJ1-2	TGTGCCAGCAGCTTAGGGGCAGAGGGTGGCTACACCTTC	CASSLGAEGGYTF
NA	TRBV7-9	NA	TRBJ1-1	TGTGCCAGCAGCTTCCAGGGGAAGAACACTGAAGCTTTCTTT	CASSFQGKNTEAFF
NA	TRBV4-2	NA	TRBJ2-3	TGTGCCAGCAGCCAAGGGTCCCAGGAAGATACGCAGTATTTT	CASSQGSQEDTQYF
TRBD1	TRBV6-5	NA	TRBJ1-6	TGTGCCAGCAGGGATGACAGGGGTTCACCCCTCCACTTT	CASRDDRGSPLHF
TRBD2	TRBV2	NA	TRBJ2-3	TGTGCCACGACTAGCGGGGGGCCTAGCACAGATACGCAGTATTTT	CATTSGGPSTDTQYF
NA	TRBV4-1	NA	TRBJ2-3	TGCGCCAGCAGCCAAATCGGGTCAGGGCTGGATACGCAGTATTTT	CASSQIGSGLDTQYF
TRBD1	TRBV24-1	NA	TRBJ1-6	TGTGCCACCAGTGACCCCACCCCGCCAAAGACAGGGGATTCACCCCTCCACTTT	CATSDPTPPKTGDSPLHF
NA	TRBV14	NA	TRBJ2-7	TGTGCCAGCAGCCAAGCAGGGGCCTTCTCCTACGAGCAGTACTTC	CASSQAGAFSYEQYF
TRBD1	TRBV2	NA	TRBJ1-4	TGTGCCAGCAGTTTTCCAGGGACAGGGATTGAAAAACTGTTTTTT	CASSFPGTGIEKLFF
NA	TRBV24-1	NA	TRBJ2-1	TGTGCCACCAGTGACGCGAGGGGGCGGGAATACAATGAGCAGTTCTTC	CATSDARGREYNEQFF
TRBD1	TRBV30	NA	TRBJ1-4	TGTGCCTGGACGTGGCAGGGGGTCGCAACTAATGAAAAACTGTTTTTT	CAWTWQGVATNEKLFF
NA	TRBV4-1	NA	TRBJ1-1	TGCGCCAGCAGCCACCAAGTCGGCACTGAAGCTTTCTTT	CASSHQVGTEAFF
NA	TRBV6-5	NA	TRBJ2-7	TGTGCCAGCAGTTACTTTAGGGGAGGCGAGCAGTACTTC	CASSYFRGGEQYF
TRBD1	TRBV5-1	NA	TRBJ1-2	TGCGCCAGCAGCTTGGCAGGGGGTAACTATGGCTACACCTTC	CASSLAGGNYGYTF
TRBD1	TRBV18	NA	TRBJ2-7	TGTGCCAGCTCACCACCGACAGGGTCCTACGAGCAGTACTTC	CASSPPTGSYEQYF
NA	TRBV7-8	once	TRBJ1-5	TGTGCCAGCAGCTTAGCCCTCGAGACAGGTCATCAGCCCCAGCATTTT	CASSLALETGHQPQHF
NA	TRBV5-5	NA	TRBJ1-4	TGTGCCAGCAGCTTGAACAGGCTTGATGAAAAACTGTTTTTT	CASSLNRLDEKLFF
TRBD1	TRBV5-1	few	TRBJ1-1	TGCGCCAGCAGCTGGAGACAGGGGAATATGAACACTGAAGCTTTCTTT	CASSWRQGNMNTEAFF
NA	TRBV29-1	NA	TRBJ2-3	TGCAGCGTTGTGGGACTCCTAACTAGCACAGATACGCAGTATTTT	CSVVGLLTSTDTQYF
NA	TRBV9	few	TRBJ2-3	TGTGCCAGCAGCGTAGACGGGACATCCACAGATACGCAGTATTTT	CASSVDGTSTDTQYF
NA	TRBV27	NA	TRBJ2-3	TGTGCCAGCAGTTTATGGGGCAGCCATCATCGCACAGATACGCAGTATTTT	CASSLWGSHHRTDTQYF
TRBD1	TRBV6-5	once	TRBJ1-6	TGTGCCAGCACCGGGGACAGGGGGCGGAATTCACCCCTCCACTTT	CASTGDRGRNSPLHF
NA	TRBV5-4	NA	TRBJ1-3	TGTGCCAGCAGCTTTGGGAGCCCAATGGCTGGAAACACCATATATTTT	CASSFGSPMAGNTIYF
TRBD1	TRBV7-8	NA	TRBJ1-6	TGTGCCAGCAGACGCGGGACAGAGAATAATTCACCCCTCCACTTT	CASRRGTENNSPLHF
TRBD1	TRBV5-1	few	TRBJ2-7	TGCGCCAGCAGTCGGGACAGGGACGAGCAGTACTTC	CASSRDRDEQYF
TRBD1	TRBV6-6	NA	TRBJ2-5	TGTGCCAGCAGTTATACGCGGCAGGGGGCACGAGAGACCCAGTACTTC	CASSYTRQGARETQYF
TRBD2	TRBV6-4	NA	TRBJ2-3	TGTGCCAGCAGTGACCCGCCGGTACCCCTCGGGACTAGTCCCCCAGATACGCAGTATTTT	CASSDPPVPLGTSPPDTQYF
NA	TRBV4-1	NA	TRBJ2-5	TGCGCCAGCAGCCAAGTCGACGTAAGGGGTCTGGTGGTGACCCAGTACTTC	CASSQVDVRGLVVTQYF